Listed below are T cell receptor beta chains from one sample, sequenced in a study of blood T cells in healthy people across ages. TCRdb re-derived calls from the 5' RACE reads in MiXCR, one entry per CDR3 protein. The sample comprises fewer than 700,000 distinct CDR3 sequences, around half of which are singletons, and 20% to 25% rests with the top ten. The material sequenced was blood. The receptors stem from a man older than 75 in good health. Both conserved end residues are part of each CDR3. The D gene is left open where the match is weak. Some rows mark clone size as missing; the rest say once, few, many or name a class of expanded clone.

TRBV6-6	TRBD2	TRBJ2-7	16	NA	CVSSRLGTSVAYEQYF	TGTGTCAGCAGCCGACTCGGGACTAGCGTCGCCTACGAGCAGTACTTC
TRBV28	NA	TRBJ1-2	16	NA	CASSLSSEPDPSGYTF	TGTGCCAGCAGTTTATCGTCCGAGCCCGACCCGTCTGGCTACACCTTC
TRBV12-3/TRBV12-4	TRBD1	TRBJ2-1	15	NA	CASRLGGQAYNEQFF	TGTGCCAGCAGACTTGGGGGACAGGCTTACAATGAGCAGTTCTTC
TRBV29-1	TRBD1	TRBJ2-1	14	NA	CSVTRTGNMNEQFF	TGCAGCGTTACAAGGACAGGGAATATGAATGAGCAGTTCTTC
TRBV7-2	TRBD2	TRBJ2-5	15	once	CASSLESGGQETQYF	TGTGCCAGCAGCTTAGAGAGCGGGGGGCAAGAGACCCAGTACTTC
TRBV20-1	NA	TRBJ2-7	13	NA	CSAVGDATYEQYF	TGCAGTGCTGTTGGGGACGCAACCTACGAGCAGTACTTC
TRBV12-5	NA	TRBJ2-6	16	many	CASGFFRLPRANVLTF	TGTGCTAGTGGTTTTTTCCGTCTCCCGAGGGCCAACGTCCTGACTTTC
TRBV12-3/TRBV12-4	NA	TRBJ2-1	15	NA	CASSCGTLSYNEQFF	TGTGCCAGCAGTTGTGGCACCCTCTCCTACAATGAGCAGTTCTTC
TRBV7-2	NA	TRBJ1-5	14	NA	CASSNTGRVPPQHF	TGTGCCAGCAGCAACACCGGGAGGGTGCCGCCCCAGCATTTT
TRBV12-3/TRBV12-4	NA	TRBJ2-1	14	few	CASLDRGSYNEQFF	TGTGCCAGCCTGGACAGAGGCTCCTACAATGAGCAGTTCTTC
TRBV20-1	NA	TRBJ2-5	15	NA	CSARRTGSSQETQYF	TGCAGTGCTAGACGAACAGGGAGTAGTCAAGAGACCCAGTACTTC
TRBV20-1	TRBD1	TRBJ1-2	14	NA	CSASRQGALGGYTF	TGCAGTGCTAGTAGGCAGGGGGCGTTAGGTGGCTACACCTTC
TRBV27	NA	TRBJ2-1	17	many	CASSPPSPGGDYNEQFF	TGTGCCAGCAGTCCCCCATCTCCCGGGGGAGACTACAATGAGCAGTTCTTC
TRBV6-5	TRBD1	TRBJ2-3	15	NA	CASKRGTVSTDTQYF	TGTGCCAGCAAGAGAGGGACAGTAAGCACAGATACGCAGTATTTT
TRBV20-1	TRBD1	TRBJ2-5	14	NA	CSARGDRDQETQYF	TGCAGTGCTAGAGGGGACAGGGACCAAGAGACCCAGTACTTC
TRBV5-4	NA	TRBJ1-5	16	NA	CASSLAGENSNQPQHF	TGTGCCAGCAGCCTGGCAGGGGAGAATAGCAATCAGCCCCAGCATTTT
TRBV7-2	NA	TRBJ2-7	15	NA	CASSQRTLQGDEQYF	TGTGCCAGCAGCCAGAGAACCTTACAGGGAGATGAGCAGTACTTC
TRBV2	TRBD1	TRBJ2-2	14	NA	CASRTGINTGELFF	TGTGCCAGCCGGACAGGGATTAACACCGGGGAGCTGTTTTTT
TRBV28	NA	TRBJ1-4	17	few	CASRTAPREATNEKLFF	TGTGCCAGCAGGACAGCCCCAAGGGAAGCAACTAATGAAAAACTGTTTTTT
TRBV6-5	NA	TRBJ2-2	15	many	CASSYWDFNTGELFF	TGTGCCAGCAGTTACTGGGACTTCAACACCGGGGAGCTGTTTTTT
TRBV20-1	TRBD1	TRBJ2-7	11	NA	CSATGGNEQYF	TGCAGTGCAACAGGGGGCAACGAGCAGTACTTC
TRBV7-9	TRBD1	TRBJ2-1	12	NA	CASSFTGDEQFF	TGTGCCAGCAGCTTTACAGGGGATGAGCAGTTCTTC
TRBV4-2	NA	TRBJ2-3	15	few	CASSQDLQGTDTQYF	TGTGCCAGCAGCCAAGATCTCCAGGGGACAGATACGCAGTATTTT
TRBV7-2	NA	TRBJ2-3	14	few	CASSSGLFTDTQYF	TGTGCCAGCAGCTCAGGACTATTCACAGATACGCAGTATTTT
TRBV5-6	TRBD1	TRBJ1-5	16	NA	CASSLDRGKSNQPQHF	TGTGCCAGCAGCTTGGACAGGGGAAAGAGCAATCAGCCCCAGCATTTT
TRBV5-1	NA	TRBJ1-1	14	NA	CASRPIGANTEAFF	TGCGCCAGCCGCCCGATTGGGGCGAACACTGAAGCTTTCTTT
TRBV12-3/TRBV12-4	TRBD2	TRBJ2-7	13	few	CASRRAGAYEQYF	TGTGCCAGCAGGAGAGCGGGGGCCTACGAGCAGTACTTC
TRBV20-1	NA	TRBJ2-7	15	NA	CSARRPTGSSYEQYF	TGCAGTGCTAGACGCCCTACAGGGAGCTCCTACGAGCAGTACTTC
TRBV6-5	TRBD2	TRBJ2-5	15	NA	CASSPSGGAGETQYF	TGTGCCAGCAGTCCTAGCGGGGGGGCCGGTGAGACCCAGTACTTC
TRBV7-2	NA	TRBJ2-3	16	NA	CASSLVGGAGTDTQYF	TGTGCCAGCAGCTTAGTAGGGGGGGCAGGGACAGATACGCAGTATTTT
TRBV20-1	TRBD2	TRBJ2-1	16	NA	CSARGLAGGPNNEQFF	TGCAGTGCTAGAGGGCTAGCGGGAGGGCCGAACAATGAGCAGTTCTTC
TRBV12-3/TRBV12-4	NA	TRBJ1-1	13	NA	CASIEGLNTEAFF	TGTGCCAGCATCGAAGGGTTGAACACTGAAGCTTTCTTT
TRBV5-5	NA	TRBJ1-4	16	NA	CASSLVPGEGREKLFF	TGTGCCAGCAGCCTCGTGCCAGGGGAGGGTAGAGAAAAACTGTTTTTT